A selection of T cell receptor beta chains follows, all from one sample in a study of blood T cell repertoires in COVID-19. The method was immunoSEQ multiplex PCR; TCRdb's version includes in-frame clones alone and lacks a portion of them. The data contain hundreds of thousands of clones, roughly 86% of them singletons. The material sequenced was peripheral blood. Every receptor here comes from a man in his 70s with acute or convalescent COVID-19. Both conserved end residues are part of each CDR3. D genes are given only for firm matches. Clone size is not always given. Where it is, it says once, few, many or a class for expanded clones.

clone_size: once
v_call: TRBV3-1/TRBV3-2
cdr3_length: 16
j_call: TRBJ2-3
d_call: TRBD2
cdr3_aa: CASSQGQGLGLNTQYF
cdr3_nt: TGTGCCAGCAGCCAAGGTCAGGGACTAGGGCTCAATACGCAGTATTTT

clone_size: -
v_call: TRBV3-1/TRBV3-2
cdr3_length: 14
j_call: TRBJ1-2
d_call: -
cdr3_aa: CASSKGPGDYGYTF
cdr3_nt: TGTGCCAGCAGCAAGGGACCAGGGGACTATGGCTACACCTTC

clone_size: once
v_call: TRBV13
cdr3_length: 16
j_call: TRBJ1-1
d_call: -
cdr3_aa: CASSWRQGTTNTEAFF
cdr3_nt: TGTGCCAGCAGCTGGCGTCAGGGAACGACGAACACTGAAGCTTTCTTT

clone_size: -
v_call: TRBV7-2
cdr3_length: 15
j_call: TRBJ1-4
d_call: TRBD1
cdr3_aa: CASSLGQGRGEKLFF
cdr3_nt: TGTGCCAGCAGCTTAGGACAGGGCCGCGGTGAAAAACTGTTTTTT

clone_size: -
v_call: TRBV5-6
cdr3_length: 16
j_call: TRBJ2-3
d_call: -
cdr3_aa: CASSLGLLYGGDTQYF
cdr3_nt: TGTGCCAGCAGCTTGGGTCTCTTGTACGGGGGAGATACGCAGTATTTT

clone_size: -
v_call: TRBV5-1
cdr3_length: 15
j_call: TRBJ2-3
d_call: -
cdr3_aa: CASSLDGIPTDTQYF
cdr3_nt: TGCGCCAGCAGCTTGGACGGGATACCCACAGATACGCAGTATTTT

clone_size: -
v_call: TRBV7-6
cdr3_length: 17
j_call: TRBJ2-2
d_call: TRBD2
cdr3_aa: CASSSLVASGKTGELFF
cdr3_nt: TGTGCCAGCAGCTCCTTAGTGGCTAGCGGGAAGACCGGGGAGCTGTTTTTT

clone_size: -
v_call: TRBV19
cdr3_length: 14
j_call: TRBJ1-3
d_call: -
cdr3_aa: CATSSGTPGNTIYF
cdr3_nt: TGTGCCACTTCTTCCGGGACTCCAGGAAACACCATATATTTT

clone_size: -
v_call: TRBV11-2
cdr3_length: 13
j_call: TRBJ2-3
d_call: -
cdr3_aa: CASSLLRADTQYF
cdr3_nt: TGTGCCAGCAGCTTATTACGGGCAGATACGCAGTATTTT

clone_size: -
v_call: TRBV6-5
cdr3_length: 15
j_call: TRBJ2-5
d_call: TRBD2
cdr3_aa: CASSYKGTSVETQYF
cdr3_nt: TGTGCCAGCAGTTACAAGGGGACTAGCGTGGAGACCCAGTACTTC

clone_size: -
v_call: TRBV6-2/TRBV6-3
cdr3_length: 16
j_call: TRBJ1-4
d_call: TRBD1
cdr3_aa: CASSSFLGQDNEKLFF
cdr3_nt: TGTGCCAGCAGTTCCTTCCTGGGACAGGATAATGAAAAACTGTTTTTT

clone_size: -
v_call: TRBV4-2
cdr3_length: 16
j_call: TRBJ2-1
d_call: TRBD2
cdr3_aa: CASSQARGATYNEQFF
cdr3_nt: TGTGCCAGCAGCCAAGCGCGGGGGGCCACCTACAATGAGCAGTTCTTC

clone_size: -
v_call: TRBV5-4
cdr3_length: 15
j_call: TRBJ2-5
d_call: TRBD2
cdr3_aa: CASSHGLAGKETQYF
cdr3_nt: TGTGCCAGCAGCCACGGACTAGCGGGGAAAGAGACCCAGTACTTC

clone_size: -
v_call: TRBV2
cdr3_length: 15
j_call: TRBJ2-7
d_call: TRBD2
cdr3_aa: CASSEGGGVTYEQYF
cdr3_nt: TGTGCCAGCAGTGAAGGCGGGGGAGTCACCTACGAGCAGTACTTC

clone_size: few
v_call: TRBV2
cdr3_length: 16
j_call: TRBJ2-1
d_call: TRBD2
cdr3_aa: CASSETSGRVGNEQFF
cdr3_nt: TGTGCCAGCAGTGAGACTAGCGGGAGAGTTGGTAATGAGCAGTTCTTC

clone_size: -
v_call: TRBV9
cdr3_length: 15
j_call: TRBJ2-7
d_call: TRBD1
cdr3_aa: CASSPRQGDSSEQYF
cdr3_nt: TGTGCCAGCAGCCCAAGACAGGGAGATTCGAGCGAGCAGTACTTC

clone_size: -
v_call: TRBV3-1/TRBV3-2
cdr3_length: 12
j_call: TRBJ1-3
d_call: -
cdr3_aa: CASSSNGNTIYF
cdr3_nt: TGTGCCAGCAGTTCTAATGGAAACACCATATATTTT

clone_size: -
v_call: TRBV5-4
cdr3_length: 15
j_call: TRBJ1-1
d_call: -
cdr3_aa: CASSAPGHGVYSAFF
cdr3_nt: TGTGCCAGCAGCGCACCGGGACACGGCGTTTATTCAGCTTTCTTT

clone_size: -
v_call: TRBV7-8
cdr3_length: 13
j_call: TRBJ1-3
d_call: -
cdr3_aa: CASSLHGLNTIYF
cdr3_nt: TGTGCCAGCAGCTTACACGGGTTGAACACCATATATTTT

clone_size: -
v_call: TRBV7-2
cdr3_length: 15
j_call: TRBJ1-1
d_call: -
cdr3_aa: CASSLIRGAGAEAFF
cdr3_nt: TGTGCCAGCAGCTTGATCCGGGGGGCCGGGGCTGAAGCTTTCTTT

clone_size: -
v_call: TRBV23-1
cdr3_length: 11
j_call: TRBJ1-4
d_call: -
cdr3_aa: CASRTEGKLFF
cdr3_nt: TGCGCCAGCAGAACAGAGGGAAAACTGTTTTTT

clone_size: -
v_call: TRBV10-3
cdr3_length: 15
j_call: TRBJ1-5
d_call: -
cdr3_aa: CAISERAGNGQPQHF
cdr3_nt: TGTGCCATCAGTGAGAGGGCAGGGAATGGTCAGCCCCAGCATTTT

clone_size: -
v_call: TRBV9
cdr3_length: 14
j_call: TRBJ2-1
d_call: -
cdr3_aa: CASSPGGSYNEQFF
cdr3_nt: TGTGCCAGCAGCCCCGGCGGCTCCTACAATGAGCAGTTCTTC

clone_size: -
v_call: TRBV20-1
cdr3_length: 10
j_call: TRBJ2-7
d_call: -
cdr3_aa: CSASPVEQYF
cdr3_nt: TGCAGTGCTAGCCCTGTCGAGCAGTACTTC

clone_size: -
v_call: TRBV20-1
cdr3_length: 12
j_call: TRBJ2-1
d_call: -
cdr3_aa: CSASGGPNEQFF
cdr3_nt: TGCAGTGCTAGTGGGGGGCCAAATGAGCAGTTCTTC

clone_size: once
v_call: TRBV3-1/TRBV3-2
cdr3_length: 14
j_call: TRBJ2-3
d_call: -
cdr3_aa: CASSLLTGADTQYF
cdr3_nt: TGTGCCAGCAGCCTCCTAACAGGCGCAGATACGCAGTATTTT

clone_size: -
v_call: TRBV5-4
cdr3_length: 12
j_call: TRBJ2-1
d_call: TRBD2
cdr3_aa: CASSLAGGEQFF
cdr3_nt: TGTGCCAGCAGCTTGGCGGGGGGTGAACAGTTCTTC

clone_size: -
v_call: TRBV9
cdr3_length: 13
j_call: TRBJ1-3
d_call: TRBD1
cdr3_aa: CASGGTGRNTIYF
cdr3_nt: TGTGCCAGCGGAGGGACAGGCAGAAACACCATATATTTT

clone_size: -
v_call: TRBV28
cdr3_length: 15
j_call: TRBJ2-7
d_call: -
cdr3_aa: CASSPYSSGIYEQYF
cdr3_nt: TGTGCCAGCAGTCCGTACTCAAGCGGTATCTACGAGCAGTACTTC

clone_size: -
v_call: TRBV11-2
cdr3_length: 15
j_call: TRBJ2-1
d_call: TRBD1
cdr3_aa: CASSFGTGSYNEQFF
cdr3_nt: TGTGCCAGCAGCTTTGGGACAGGGAGCTACAATGAGCAGTTCTTC

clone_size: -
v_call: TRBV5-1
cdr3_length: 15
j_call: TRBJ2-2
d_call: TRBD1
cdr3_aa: CASSLGDSLTGELFF
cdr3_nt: TGCGCCAGCAGCTTGGGGGACAGTCTTACCGGGGAGCTGTTTTTT

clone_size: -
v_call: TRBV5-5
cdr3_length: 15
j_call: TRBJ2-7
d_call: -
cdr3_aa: CASSLEGGGAYEQYF
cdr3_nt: TGTGCCAGCAGCTTGGAGGGCGGGGGCGCCTACGAGCAGTACTTC

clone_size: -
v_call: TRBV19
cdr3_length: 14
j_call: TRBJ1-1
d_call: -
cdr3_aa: CASKQAGLNTEAFF
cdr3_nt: TGTGCCAGTAAACAGGCTGGTTTGAACACTGAAGCTTTCTTT

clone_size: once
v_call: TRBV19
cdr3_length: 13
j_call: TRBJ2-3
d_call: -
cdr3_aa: CASTLTRGDTQYF
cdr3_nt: TGTGCCAGTACCCTAACCCGGGGGGATACGCAGTATTTT

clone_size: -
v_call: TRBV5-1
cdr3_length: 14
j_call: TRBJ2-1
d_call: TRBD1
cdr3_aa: CASSRTGDSNEQFF
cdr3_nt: TGCGCCAGCAGCAGGACAGGGGACTCCAATGAGCAGTTCTTC

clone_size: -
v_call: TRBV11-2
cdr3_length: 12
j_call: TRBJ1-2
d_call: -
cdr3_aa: CASSLDRLGYTF
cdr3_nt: TGTGCCAGCAGCTTAGACAGGCTTGGCTACACCTTC

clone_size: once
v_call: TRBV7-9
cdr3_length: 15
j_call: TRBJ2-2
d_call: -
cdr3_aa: CASSPGRWDTGELFF
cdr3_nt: TGTGCCAGCAGCCCTGGGAGGTGGGACACCGGGGAGCTGTTTTTT

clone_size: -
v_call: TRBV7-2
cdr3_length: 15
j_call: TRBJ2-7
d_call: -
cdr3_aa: CASSLAPGQTYEQYF
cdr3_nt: TGTGCCAGCAGCTTAGCGCCCGGACAAACCTACGAGCAGTACTTC

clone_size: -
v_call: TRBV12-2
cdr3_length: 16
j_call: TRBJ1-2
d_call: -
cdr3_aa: CASQGDRHEGIYGYTF
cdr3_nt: TGTGCAAGTCAGGGAGACCGGCACGAAGGAATTTATGGCTACACCTTC

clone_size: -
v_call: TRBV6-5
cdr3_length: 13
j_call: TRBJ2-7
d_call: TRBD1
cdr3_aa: CASHRGPSYEQYF
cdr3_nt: TGTGCCAGTCACAGGGGGCCCTCCTACGAGCAGTACTTC

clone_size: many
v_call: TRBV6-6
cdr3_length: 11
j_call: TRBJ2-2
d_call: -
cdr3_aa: CASSYPGELFF
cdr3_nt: TGTGCCAGCAGTTATCCTGGCGAGCTGTTTTTT

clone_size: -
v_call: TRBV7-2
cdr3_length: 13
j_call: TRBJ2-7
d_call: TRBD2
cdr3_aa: CASSRGVTYEQYF
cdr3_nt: TGTGCCAGCAGTCGGGGGGTGACCTACGAGCAGTACTTC

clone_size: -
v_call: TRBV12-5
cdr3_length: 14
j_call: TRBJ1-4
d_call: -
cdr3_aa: CASGSPGSNEKLFF
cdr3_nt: TGTGCTAGTGGTTCCCCGGGGTCTAATGAAAAACTGTTTTTT

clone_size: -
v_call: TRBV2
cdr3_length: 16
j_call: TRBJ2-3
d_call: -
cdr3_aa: CASSGGASADTDTQYF
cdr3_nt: TGTGCCAGCAGTGGAGGGGCTAGCGCAGACACAGATACGCAGTATTTT

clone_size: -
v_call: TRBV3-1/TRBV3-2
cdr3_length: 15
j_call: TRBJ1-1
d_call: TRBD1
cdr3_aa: CATKPYRDRGNEAFF
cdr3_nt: TGTGCCACAAAACCTTACCGGGACAGGGGTAATGAAGCTTTCTTT

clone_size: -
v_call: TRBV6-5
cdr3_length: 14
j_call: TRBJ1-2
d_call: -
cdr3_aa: CASTLTGGNYGYTF
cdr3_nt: TGTGCCAGCACCTTGACAGGAGGCAACTATGGCTACACCTTC

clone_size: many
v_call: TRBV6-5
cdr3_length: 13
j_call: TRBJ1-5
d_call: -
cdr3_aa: CACGSTRSQPQHF
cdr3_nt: TGTGCCTGTGGGTCAACAAGGAGTCAGCCCCAGCATTTT

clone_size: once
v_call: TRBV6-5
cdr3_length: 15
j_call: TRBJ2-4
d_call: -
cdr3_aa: CASSLQGRAKNIQYF
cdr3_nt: TGTGCCAGCAGTCTACAGGGGAGGGCCAAAAACATTCAGTACTTC

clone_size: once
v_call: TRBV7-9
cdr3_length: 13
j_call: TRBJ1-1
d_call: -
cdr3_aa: CASSLGQNTEAFF
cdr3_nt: TGTGCCAGCAGCTTAGGGCAAAACACTGAAGCTTTCTTT

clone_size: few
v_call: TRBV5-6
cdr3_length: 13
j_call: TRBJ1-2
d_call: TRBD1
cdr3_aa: CASSVGTAYGYTF
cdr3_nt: TGTGCCAGCAGCGTCGGGACAGCCTATGGCTACACCTTC

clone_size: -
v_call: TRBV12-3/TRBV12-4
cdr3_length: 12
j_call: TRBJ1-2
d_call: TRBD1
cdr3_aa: CASSRQGRGYTF
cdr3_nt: TGTGCCAGCAGTCGACAGGGTCGGGGCTACACCTTC